This is a list of T cell receptor beta chains from one sample in a study of blood T cell repertoires in COVID-19. Data came from immunoSEQ multiplex PCR; TCRdb stores just in-frame clones and leaves some out. Seen here are about 210,000 clones, around 80% observed once, and the top ten hold approximately 12%. The sample consisted of peripheral blood. Receptors originate from a woman between 40 and 50 years old with acute or convalescent COVID-19. Both conserved end residues are part of each CDR3. A D gene is named only where the DNA matches it firmly. The size of a clone is reported for some rows only, either as once, few or many, or as a class for expanded clones.

clone_size,j_call,v_call,d_call,cdr3_nt,cdr3_aa
-,TRBJ1-1,TRBV29-1,-,TGCAGCGTTGTTCCAGGGCAATACACTGAAGCTTTCTTT,CSVVPGQYTEAFF
-,TRBJ1-1,TRBV15,-,TGTGCCACCAGCACGGGGGATACGAACACTGAAGCTTTCTTT,CATSTGDTNTEAFF
-,TRBJ2-1,TRBV18,-,TGTGCCAGCTCACCGGCCGGGACATCGTTTTCCTACAATGAGCAGTTCTTC,CASSPAGTSFSYNEQFF
-,TRBJ2-7,TRBV4-2,-,TGTGCCAGCAGCCAGTGGAGGTTATACGAGCAGTACTTC,CASSQWRLYEQYF
-,TRBJ2-2,TRBV27,-,TGTGCCAGCAGTTTCGCCCCGGGCACCGGGGAGCTGTTTTTT,CASSFAPGTGELFF
-,TRBJ2-1,TRBV4-3,-,TGCGCCAGCAGCCCCCAGGAGGACAATGAGCAGTTCTTC,CASSPQEDNEQFF
-,TRBJ2-2,TRBV18,-,TGTGCCAGCTCGGAGGGGTTACTAGCCGGCGGGGAGCTGTTTTTT,CASSEGLLAGGELFF
-,TRBJ2-1,TRBV14,TRBD1,TGTGCCAGCAGCCACGGGACAGGCGCCTACAATGAGCAGTTCTTC,CASSHGTGAYNEQFF
-,TRBJ1-2,TRBV5-6,TRBD1,TGTGCCAGCAGCTCCACACAGGGGGGGTACACCTTC,CASSSTQGGYTF
-,TRBJ1-5,TRBV28,-,TGTGCCAGCAGTTTAGAGTCGTATAGCAATCAGCCCCAGCATTTT,CASSLESYSNQPQHF
few,TRBJ2-1,TRBV9,TRBD2,TGTGCCAGCAGCGCCGGACTAGCGGAGCAGTTCTTC,CASSAGLAEQFF
once,TRBJ1-5,TRBV6-5,TRBD1,TGTGCCAGCAATGCAGGGGGCCGTAGTGATCAGCCCCAGCATTTT,CASNAGGRSDQPQHF
-,TRBJ1-4,TRBV25-1,-,TGTGCCAGCAGTGGTAAGAGTCCGGGGAGCGTTGAAAAACTGTTTTTT,CASSGKSPGSVEKLFF
-,TRBJ2-1,TRBV5-1,TRBD1,TGCGCCAGCAGCTTGGAAAGTGGACAGGGTTACTACAATGAGCAGTTCTTC,CASSLESGQGYYNEQFF
-,TRBJ2-1,TRBV5-6,-,TGTGCCAGCAGCCCGCCGGTCTCACCTTACAATGAGCAGTTCTTC,CASSPPVSPYNEQFF
-,TRBJ1-5,TRBV6-5,-,TGTGCCAGCAGTTACTCGAATCCCCGGCAGCCCCAGCATTTT,CASSYSNPRQPQHF
once,TRBJ2-2,TRBV18,-,TGTGCCAGCTCACCCGACAGAGCGAACACCGGGGAGCTGTTTTTT,CASSPDRANTGELFF
-,TRBJ2-1,TRBV15,-,TGTGCCACCAGCAGAGATACAACCTACAATGAGCAGTTCTTC,CATSRDTTYNEQFF
few,TRBJ2-7,TRBV18,-,TGTGCCAGCTCACCAAACGGTCCAGGCTTCTCCAGCGAGCAGTACTTC,CASSPNGPGFSSEQYF
-,TRBJ2-2,TRBV29-1,-,TGCAGCGCCCAGGCCGGGGAGCTGTTTTTT,CSAQAGELFF
-,TRBJ2-3,TRBV30,-,TGTGCCTGGAGTGTCCATGCAGATACGCAGTATTTT,CAWSVHADTQYF
-,TRBJ2-7,TRBV6-5,TRBD1,TGTGCCAGCAGCCGGGACAGTGGCTACGAGCAGTACTTC,CASSRDSGYEQYF
few,TRBJ2-2,TRBV7-8,-,TGTGCCAGCCGCCGGGGGCAGGTGGGCACCGGGGAGCTGTTTTTT,CASRRGQVGTGELFF
-,TRBJ2-1,TRBV2,-,TGTGCCAGCAGCAGGACAGAGAGCTCCTACAATGAGCAGTTCTTC,CASSRTESSYNEQFF
-,TRBJ2-3,TRBV19,-,TGTGCCAGTAGTTCTCGAGATACGCAGTATTTT,CASSSRDTQYF
-,TRBJ2-7,TRBV13,-,TGTGCCAGCAGCTTGACAGCGGGCTCCTACGAGCAGTACTTC,CASSLTAGSYEQYF
few,TRBJ2-7,TRBV30,TRBD2,TGTGCCTGGAGTGCGGCGGGGGGGGCTGACGAGCAGTACTTC,CAWSAAGGADEQYF
-,TRBJ2-3,TRBV7-2,TRBD2,TGTGCCAGCAGCTTGTTGACGGGAGGCGCAGATACGCAGTATTTT,CASSLLTGGADTQYF
once,TRBJ1-1,TRBV13,-,TGTGCCAGCAGCTTAGACAGGGCGGACACTGAAGCTTTCTTT,CASSLDRADTEAFF
-,TRBJ1-2,TRBV6-1,-,TGTGCCAGCAGTGAACTTCAGGGTGACTACACCTTC,CASSELQGDYTF
-,TRBJ2-3,TRBV24-1,TRBD1,TGTGCCACCAGTGATCCGAACTCGGGACAGGGGATAACAGATACGCAGTATTTT,CATSDPNSGQGITDTQYF
once,TRBJ2-5,TRBV19,TRBD2,TGTGCCAGTAGTGAGCTAGCGGGAAAAGAGACCCAGTACTTC,CASSELAGKETQYF
-,TRBJ2-1,TRBV12-5,-,TGTGCTAGTGGTTTGGGTGGGGCTAGCGCCAATGAGCAGTTCTTC,CASGLGGASANEQFF